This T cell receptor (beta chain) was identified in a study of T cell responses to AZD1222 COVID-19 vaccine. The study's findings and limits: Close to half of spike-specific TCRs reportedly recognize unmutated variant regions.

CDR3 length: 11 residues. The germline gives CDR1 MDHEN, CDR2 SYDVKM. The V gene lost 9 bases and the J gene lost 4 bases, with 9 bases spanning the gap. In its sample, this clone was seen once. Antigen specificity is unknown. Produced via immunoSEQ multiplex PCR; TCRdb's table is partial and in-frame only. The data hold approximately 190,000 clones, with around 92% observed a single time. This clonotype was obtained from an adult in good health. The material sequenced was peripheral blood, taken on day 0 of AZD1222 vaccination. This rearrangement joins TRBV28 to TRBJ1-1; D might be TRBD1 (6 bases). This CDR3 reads CASTGFTEAFF. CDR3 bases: TGTGCCAGTACAGGGTTCACTGAAGCTTTCTTT.